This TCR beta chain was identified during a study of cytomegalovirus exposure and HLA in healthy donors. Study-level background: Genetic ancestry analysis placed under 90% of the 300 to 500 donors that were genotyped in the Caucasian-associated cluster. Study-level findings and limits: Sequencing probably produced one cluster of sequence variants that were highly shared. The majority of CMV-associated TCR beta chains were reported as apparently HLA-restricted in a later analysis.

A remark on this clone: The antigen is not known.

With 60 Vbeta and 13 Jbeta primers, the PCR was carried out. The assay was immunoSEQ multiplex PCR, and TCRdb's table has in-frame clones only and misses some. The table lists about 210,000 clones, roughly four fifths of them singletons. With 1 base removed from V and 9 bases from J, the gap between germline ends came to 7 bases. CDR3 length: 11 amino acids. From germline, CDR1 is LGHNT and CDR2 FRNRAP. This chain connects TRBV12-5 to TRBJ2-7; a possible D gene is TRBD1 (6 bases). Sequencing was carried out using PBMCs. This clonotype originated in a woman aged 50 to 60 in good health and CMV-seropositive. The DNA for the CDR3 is TGTGCTAGTGGTTTGGAAGGGGGGCAGTACTTC. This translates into CASGLEGGQYF. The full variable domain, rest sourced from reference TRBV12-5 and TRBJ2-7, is DARVTQTPRHKVTEMGQEVTMRCQPILGHNTVFWYRQTMMQGLELLAYFRNRAPLDDSGMPKDRFSAEMPDATLATLKIQPSEPRDSAVYFCASGLEGGQYFGPGTRLTVT.